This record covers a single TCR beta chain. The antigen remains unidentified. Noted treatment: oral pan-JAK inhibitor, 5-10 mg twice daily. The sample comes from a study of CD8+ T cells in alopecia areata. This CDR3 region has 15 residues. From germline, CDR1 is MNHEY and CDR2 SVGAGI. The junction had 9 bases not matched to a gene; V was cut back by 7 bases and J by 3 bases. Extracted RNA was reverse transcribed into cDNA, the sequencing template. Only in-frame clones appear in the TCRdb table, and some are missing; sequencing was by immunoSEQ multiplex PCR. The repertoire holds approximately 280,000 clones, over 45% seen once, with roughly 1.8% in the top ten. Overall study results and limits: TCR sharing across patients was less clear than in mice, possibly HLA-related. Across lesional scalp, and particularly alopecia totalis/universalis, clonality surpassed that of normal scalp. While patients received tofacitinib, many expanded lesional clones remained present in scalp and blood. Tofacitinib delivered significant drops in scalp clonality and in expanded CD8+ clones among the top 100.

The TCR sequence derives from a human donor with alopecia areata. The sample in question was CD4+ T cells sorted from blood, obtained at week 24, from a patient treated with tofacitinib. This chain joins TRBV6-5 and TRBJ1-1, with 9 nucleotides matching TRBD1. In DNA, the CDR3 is TGTGCCAGCATTCCACAGGGGGCACGGTACACTGAAGCTTTCTTT. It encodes CASIPQGARYTEAFF.